One sample yielded the 17 T cell receptor beta chains listed below, sequenced in a study of OX40 agonist ivuxolimab in advanced cancers. Method: immunoSEQ multiplex PCR; TCRdb's copy keeps in-frame clones and lacks some. The data hold fewer than 90,000 clones, with approximately 86% observed a single time. The material was CD4+ or CD8+ T cells sorted from blood, obtained in a trial of the OX40 agonist ivuxolimab. The receptors stem from an adult with an advanced solid tumor such as melanoma, head and neck, liver or kidney cancer.

The chain couples TRBV11-3 to TRBJ2-1; 8 bases align to TRBD1. Unmatched junction bases numbered 6, after V lost 5 bases and J lost 0 bases. Germline CDR1 reads SGHNT; CDR2 reads YENEEA. The CDR3 covers 16 residues. The CDR3 DNA sequence: TGTGCCAGCAGCCGCCGGGACAGGAACTCCTACAATGAGCAGTTCTTC. It yields the protein CASSRRDRNSYNEQFF. The whole variable domain, remainder taken from reference TRBV11-3 and TRBJ2-1, is EAGVVQSPRYKIIEKKQPVAFWCNPISGHNTLYWYLQNLGQGPELLIRYENEEAVDDSQLPKDRFSAERLKGVDSTLKIQPAELGDSAVYLCASSRRDRNSYNEQFFGPGTRLTVL.

V gene TRBV11-3 combines with J gene TRBJ2-5; D unresolved. V was pared by 3 bases and J by 0 bases, with 11 bases between. This CDR3 is 15 amino acids long. The germline V gene encodes CDR1 SGHNT and CDR2 YENEEA. Here the CDR3 reads CASSFRYSNQETQYF. The CDR3 coding sequence is TGTGCCAGCAGCTTTCGTTATTCTAACCAAGAGACCCAGTACTTC.

The V gene is TRBV28, the J gene TRBJ2-7; a weak D match, TRBD1 (5 bases). Germline CDR1 reads MDHEN; CDR2 reads SYDVKM. The V end was cut by 5 bases, the J end by 2 bases, with 13 bases between. The CDR3 length is 14 residues. CDR3 sequence reads: CASSPRTPAYEQYV. For the CDR3, the DNA is TGTGCCAGCAGTCCACGGACACCAGCCTACGAGCAGTACGTC.

The chain is built from TRBV7-9 and TRBJ1-4, with D perhaps TRBD1 (5 bases). Germline CDR1 SEHNR, CDR2 FQNEAQ (reference sequence). The V and J ends lost 2 bases and 0 bases respectively, with 13 bases between them. The CDR3 loop spans 17 amino acids. The CDR3: CASSLRPRAATNEKLFF. CDR3 nucleotide sequence: TGTGCCAGCAGCTTAAGGCCCAGGGCCGCAACTAATGAAAAACTGTTTTTT.

The chain joins TRBV7-9 to TRBJ2-5; weak D call: TRBD2 (5 bases). The germline V gene encodes CDR1 SEHNR and CDR2 FQNEAQ (reference sequence). Between the trimmed V and J ends, which lost 3 bases and 4 bases, there was a span of 6 bases. The CDR3 runs to 12 residues. CDR3 region: CASSFAGETQYF. The CDR3 region has the DNA TGTGCCAGCAGCTTTGCGGGAGAGACCCAGTACTTC.

This clone was recorded once. The chain is built from TRBV18 and TRBJ2-2; D call uncertain. Per germline, CDR1 KGHSH and CDR2 LQKENI. The CDR3 runs 15 residues. V dropped 1 base and J dropped 1 base, with 7 bases sitting between them. The CDR3 sequence: CASSPRTENTGELFF. CDR3 DNA: TGTGCCAGCTCACCACGAACAGAGAACACCGGGGAGCTGTTTTTT. The full variable domain, rest sourced from reference TRBV18 and TRBJ2-2, is NAGVMQNPRHLVRRRGQEARLRCSPMKGHSHVYWYRQLPEEGLKFMVYLQKENIIDESGMPKERFSAEFPKEGPSILRIQQVVRGDSAAYFCASSPRTENTGELFFGEGSRLTVL.

The V call is TRBV5-6, the J call TRBJ1-3; D gene ambiguous. The ends were cut back, 0 bases at V and 2 bases at J, with 6 bases in the middle. Germline values: CDR1 SGHDT, CDR2 YYEEEE. The CDR3 sequence is 14 residues long. CDR3 amino acids: CASSLGAAGNTIYF. The DNA of the CDR3 is TGTGCCAGCAGCTTGGGGGCAGCTGGAAACACCATATATTTT.

This clone showed up just once. The chain combines TRBV14 with TRBJ2-5; 7 bases match TRBD2. CDR1 and CDR2 from the germline V gene are SGHDN and FVKESK. This CDR3 is built from 14 residues. The V segment lost 1 base and the J segment 4 bases; nucleotides outside the gene matches: 3. In nucleotides, the CDR3 is TGTGCCAGCAGCCAAGGGGACTACCTAGAGACCCAGTACTTC. Translation gives CASSQGDYLETQYF.

V is TRBV30 and J is TRBJ1-1, with D maybe TRBD1 (5 bases). The V gene lost 2 bases and the J gene lost 0 bases, with 10 bases spanning the gap. CDR1 GTSNPN and CDR2 SVGIG come from the germline V gene (reference sequence). CDR3 length equals 14 residues. DNA of the CDR3: TGTGCCTGGAGTTTGACAGAAATGAACACTGAAGCTTTCTTT. Translated: CAWSLTEMNTEAFF.

The chain is built from TRBV19 and TRBJ2-3, with D maybe TRBD2 (6 bases). This CDR3 has 14 amino acids. From germline, CDR1 is LNHDA and CDR2 SQIVND (reference sequence). Trimming took off 5 bases at V and 4 bases at J, with 13 bases between the two ends. The DNA for the CDR3 is TGTGCCAGTAGTTCGACCGGGGGTCCAGATACGCAGTATTTT. It translates to CASSSTGGPDTQYF.

On this clone itself: The same CDR3 also results from other DNA sequences found in this sample. This chain joins TRBV18 and TRBJ2-1; D not resolved. In germline, CDR1 is KGHSH, CDR2 LQKENI. V lost 3 bases and J 4 bases, leaving 13 bases between the germline ends. The CDR3 is made up of 15 amino acids. The CDR3 bases are TGTGCCAGCTCACCCTATTCTACGGATTACAATGAGCAGTTCTTC. This translates into CASSPYSTDYNEQFF.

This clone was detected only once. The rearrangement uses TRBV6-5 and TRBJ1-1, with TRBD1 as a possible D gene (5 bases). The CDR3 is made up of 16 amino acids. Trimming took off 1 base at V and 1 base at J, with 13 bases between the two ends. Germline CDR1 reads MNHEY; CDR2 reads SVGAGI. The CDR3 protein is CASSYFSGRGNTEAFF. The CDR3 DNA sequence: TGTGCCAGCAGTTACTTCTCTGGGAGGGGGAACACTGAAGCTTTCTTT.

The J gene is TRBJ2-5, the V gene TRBV7-7; no definite D call. Germline V gene data show CDR1 as SSHAT and CDR2 as FNYEAQ (reference sequence). This CDR3 has 13 amino acids. Deletions cut 0 bases from V and 3 bases from J, with 5 bases between. The CDR3 nucleotides are TGTGCCAGCAGCTTAGCGGTGGAAGAGACCCAGTACTTC. Encoded protein: CASSLAVEETQYF.

This chain connects TRBV5-6 to TRBJ1-3; the D gene is possibly TRBD1 (5 bases). Trimming removed 1 base at V and 4 bases at J, with 12 bases between. Germline V gives CDR1 SGHDT, CDR2 YYEEEE. This CDR3 contains 15 residues. The CDR3 spells CASSLIGAKGNTIYF. The CDR3 DNA reads as TGTGCCAGCAGCTTGATCGGGGCCAAGGGAAACACCATATATTTT.

The rearrangement joins TRBV6-4 to TRBJ2-2; D is unclear. V was clipped by 4 bases and J by 4 bases, with 10 bases between them. The germline gives CDR1 MRHNA, CDR2 SNTAGT. The CDR3 is made up of 14 amino acids. CDR3 nucleotides: TGTGCCAGCAGTGTTGAGGAAGGCACCGGGGAGCTGTTTTTT. Translating it yields CASSVEEGTGELFF.

This clone has only one observation. The V call is TRBV9, the J call TRBJ2-5; D is possibly TRBD2 (6 bases). This CDR3 contains 16 residues. Germline-derived CDR1 and CDR2 are SGDLS and YYNGEE. Trimming left V 0 bases short and J 5 bases short, with 17 bases between. The DNA for the CDR3 is TGTGCCAGCAGCGTAGAGGGTCGGCGGGGAAGGGAGACCCAGTACTTC. This codes for CASSVEGRRGRETQYF.

The gene calls are TRBV27 and TRBJ2-3; tentative D call: TRBD1 (5 bases). V lost 7 bases and J 1 base, leaving 12 bases between the germline ends. CDR1 is MNHEY and CDR2 is SMNVEV in the germline V gene (reference sequence). The CDR3 extends over 14 amino acids. CDR3 sequence: CASTKGVGTDTQYF. The CDR3 DNA sequence: TGTGCCAGCACCAAAGGGGTAGGCACAGATACGCAGTATTTT.